This is a list of T cell receptor beta chains from one sample in a study of shared clonotypes between healthy human individuals. Generated by immunoSEQ multiplex PCR, the TCRdb table keeps only in-frame clones and is missing some. The data show about 470,000 clones, roughly 77% seen once. Sequenced: PBMCs. These TCRs come from a woman between 40 and 50 years old in good health. Some clones in this sample may be carry-over from other donors' samples. Both conserved end residues are part of each CDR3. A D gene is named only where the DNA matches it firmly. The size field is filled for only some rows; it gives once, few, many or a size class.

TRBV6-5	NA	TRBJ1-1	NA	CASSSGRGYTEAFF	TGTGCCAGCAGTTCTGGCAGGGGATACACTGAAGCTTTCTTT
TRBV7-9	TRBD1	TRBJ2-3	NA	CASSHSRGRYAQYF	TGTGCCAGCAGCCACAGCAGGGGGAGATACGCGCAGTATTTT
TRBV7-9	NA	TRBJ1-1	once	CASSNQGNTEAFF	TGTGCCAGCAGCAACCAGGGGAACACTGAAGCTTTCTTT
TRBV27	NA	TRBJ2-7	once	CASSYAAYEQYF	TGTGCCAGCAGTTACGCAGCCTACGAGCAGTACTTC
TRBV19	NA	TRBJ1-5	once	CASSTTGISNQPQHF	TGTGCCAGTAGTACAACAGGAATAAGCAATCAGCCCCAGCATTTT
TRBV7-2	NA	TRBJ2-7	NA	CASSFRRFSSEQYF	TGTGCCAGCAGCTTCCGGCGGTTTTCCAGCGAGCAGTACTTC
TRBV6-5	NA	TRBJ1-1	NA	CASSYGVGTEAFF	TGTGCCAGCAGTTACGGGGTTGGCACTGAAGCTTTCTTT
TRBV7-7	TRBD2	TRBJ2-2	NA	CASSTRTSGGELFF	TGTGCCAGCAGCACCCGGACTAGCGGCGGGGAGCTGTTTTTT
TRBV18	NA	TRBJ2-2	NA	CASSPQTGNTGELFF	TGTGCCAGCTCACCACAAACGGGGAACACCGGGGAGCTGTTTTTT
TRBV27	NA	TRBJ1-1	NA	CASSLLSGNTEAFF	TGTGCCAGCAGTTTATTATCCGGGAACACTGAAGCTTTCTTT
TRBV5-4	NA	TRBJ1-1	NA	CASSLGGRGDTEAFF	TGTGCCAGCAGCTTGGGGGGAAGAGGGGACACTGAAGCTTTCTTT
TRBV7-3	NA	TRBJ2-2	NA	CASSLIGTGELFF	TGTGCCAGCAGCTTAATTGGAACCGGGGAGCTGTTTTTT
TRBV29-1	NA	TRBJ2-1	NA	CSAERQPSNEQFF	TGCAGCGCTGAGCGACAGCCGAGTAATGAGCAGTTCTTC
TRBV29-1	NA	TRBJ2-5	few	CSVPGTPQETQYF	TGCAGCGTGCCCGGGACTCCTCAAGAGACCCAGTACTTC
TRBV5-1	TRBD1	TRBJ1-1	NA	CASSLEWTGPNTEAFF	TGCGCCAGCAGCTTGGAATGGACAGGGCCAAACACTGAAGCTTTCTTT
TRBV6-5	NA	TRBJ1-2	NA	CASSYRGSGGYTF	TGTGCCAGCAGTTACAGGGGTTCTGGTGGCTACACCTTC
TRBV10-3	NA	TRBJ1-2	NA	CAISEQGDLQSPDGYTF	TGTGCCATCAGTGAACAGGGCGACCTTCAATCCCCTGATGGCTACACCTTC
TRBV10-3	NA	TRBJ2-3	NA	CAIRDLGLTDTQYF	TGTGCCATCAGGGATTTGGGGCTCACAGATACGCAGTATTTT
TRBV10-1	NA	TRBJ2-7	NA	CASSHEIGGEQYF	TGCGCCAGCAGTCATGAAATCGGGGGCGAGCAGTACTTC
TRBV27	NA	TRBJ2-7	NA	CASSSGQDYEQYF	TGTGCCAGCAGTTCCGGGCAGGACTACGAGCAGTACTTC
TRBV6-6	TRBD2	TRBJ2-7	NA	CASSQAGGLIGEQYF	TGTGCCAGCAGTCAAGCGGGAGGGCTGATCGGCGAGCAGTACTTC
TRBV11-2	NA	TRBJ2-7	NA	CASSKAESRLYEQYF	TGTGCCAGCAGCAAAGCAGAGTCGAGGTTGTACGAGCAGTACTTC
TRBV10-3	NA	TRBJ1-1	NA	CAITPDRVGTEAFF	TGTGCCATCACCCCGGACCGGGTGGGGACTGAAGCTTTCTTT
TRBV18	TRBD2	TRBJ2-3	once	CASSRSGFDTQYF	TGTGCCAGCTCACGTAGCGGGTTTGATACGCAGTATTTT
TRBV19	NA	TRBJ1-5	NA	CASSKPRDLNQPQHF	TGTGCCAGTAGTAAGCCGCGGGATCTCAATCAGCCCCAGCATTTT
TRBV19	TRBD2	TRBJ2-1	NA	CASRRTGSGRASSYNEQFF	TGTGCCAGCCGGAGAACAGGGAGCGGGAGGGCCTCATCCTACAATGAGCAGTTCTTC
TRBV5-4	TRBD1	TRBJ2-6	NA	CASGQGASGANVLTF	TGTGCCAGCGGACAGGGGGCCTCTGGGGCCAACGTCCTGACTTTC
TRBV7-2	NA	TRBJ2-1	NA	CASSRTTKQFF	TGTGCCAGCAGCAGGACTACCAAGCAGTTCTTC
TRBV7-2	TRBD2	TRBJ2-2	NA	CASSLERGAGELFF	TGTGCCAGCAGCTTAGAGCGGGGGGCCGGGGAGCTGTTTTTT
TRBV7-2	TRBD1	TRBJ1-1	many	CASSPWGTGGANTEAFF	TGTGCCAGCAGCCCTTGGGGCACAGGGGGCGCAAACACTGAAGCTTTCTTT
TRBV7-2	TRBD1	TRBJ1-2	few	CASSLAIGGARYGYTF	TGTGCCAGCAGCTTAGCAATAGGGGGCGCACGGTATGGCTACACCTTC
TRBV28	TRBD1	TRBJ2-5	NA	CASSLPTGGSETQYF	TGTGCCAGCAGTTTGCCGACAGGGGGGAGCGAGACCCAGTACTTC
TRBV2	NA	TRBJ1-4	once	CASLTTGQDHEKLFF	TGTGCCAGCCTGACGACAGGTCAGGATCATGAAAAACTGTTTTTT
TRBV5-1	NA	TRBJ2-5	few	CASSSQGGETQYF	TGCGCCAGCAGCTCTCAGGGGGGAGAGACCCAGTACTTC
TRBV30	NA	TRBJ1-1	few	CAWSRQQGTEAFF	TGTGCCTGGAGCCGACAGCAGGGAACTGAAGCTTTCTTT
TRBV11-1	TRBD1	TRBJ1-1	many	CASSTRQGVEAFF	TGTGCCAGCAGCACCCGACAGGGCGTTGAAGCTTTCTTT
TRBV20-1	NA	TRBJ1-6	NA	CSASRDSPLHF	TGCAGTGCTAGCCGGGATTCACCCCTCCACTTT
TRBV30	NA	TRBJ2-2	NA	CAWSWIGELFF	TGTGCCTGGAGTTGGATCGGGGAGCTGTTTTTT
TRBV4-1	NA	TRBJ1-3	NA	CASSQDAIPGNTIYF	TGCGCCAGCAGCCAAGATGCTATCCCTGGAAACACCATATATTTT
TRBV4-1	TRBD2	TRBJ2-1	NA	CASSQAASGSYDEQFF	TGCGCCAGCAGCCAAGCCGCCAGCGGGAGCTATGATGAGCAGTTCTTC
TRBV30	NA	TRBJ2-6	once	CAWKREAVSGANVLTF	TGTGCCTGGAAGAGGGAGGCGGTGTCTGGGGCCAACGTCCTGACTTTC
TRBV29-1	TRBD2	TRBJ2-2	NA	CSATRTSGRAPGELFF	TGCAGCGCAACTAGGACTAGCGGGAGGGCCCCCGGGGAGCTGTTTTTT
TRBV19	NA	TRBJ2-1	NA	CASSQRRSVEQFF	TGTGCCAGTAGTCAGCGGAGGTCGGTTGAGCAGTTCTTC
TRBV6-6	NA	TRBJ1-1	NA	CATRGREDTEAFF	TGTGCCACTCGCGGCAGGGAGGACACTGAAGCTTTCTTT
TRBV28	TRBD1	TRBJ2-4	NA	CASSLIQAGGSKNIQYF	TGTGCCAGCAGTTTAATTCAGGCAGGGGGCAGCAAAAACATTCAGTACTTC
TRBV10-2	NA	TRBJ1-1	few	CASTPQRNTEAFF	TGCGCCAGCACCCCCCAAAGGAACACTGAAGCTTTCTTT
TRBV2	NA	TRBJ1-2	NA	CASSGDSESYYTF	TGTGCCAGCAGTGGGGATAGCGAGAGCTACTACACCTTC
TRBV6-5	NA	TRBJ2-3	NA	CASSLAGSTDTQYF	TGTGCCAGCAGTTTGGCCGGGAGCACAGATACGCAGTATTTT
TRBV5-1	NA	TRBJ2-1	NA	CASSWGQRTSVSYNEQFF	TGCGCCAGCAGCTGGGGACAGCGGACTAGTGTTTCCTACAATGAGCAGTTCTTC
TRBV6-5	NA	TRBJ1-2	few	CASSQAGKLGGYTF	TGTGCCAGCAGCCAAGCCGGGAAATTGGGTGGCTACACCTTC
TRBV5-6	NA	TRBJ1-1	NA	CASSLVPNTEAFF	TGTGCCAGCAGCTTGGTTCCGAACACTGAAGCTTTCTTT
TRBV29-1	NA	TRBJ1-1	once	CSVDSGPGTEAFF	TGCAGCGTTGATTCGGGGCCGGGTACTGAAGCTTTCTTT
TRBV10-1	TRBD2	TRBJ2-7	NA	CATSSSGRPEQYF	TGCGCCACTTCTTCTAGCGGGAGGCCTGAGCAGTACTTC
TRBV19	TRBD2	TRBJ2-5	NA	CASRRGLAGGLVETQYF	TGTGCCAGTAGACGGGGACTAGCGGGAGGTCTGGTGGAGACCCAGTACTTC
TRBV5-6	TRBD2	TRBJ2-1	NA	CASSAGLLEQFF	TGTGCCAGCAGCGCGGGACTACTTGAGCAGTTCTTC
TRBV2	TRBD1	TRBJ2-5	NA	CASSTDRGLGTQYF	TGTGCCAGCAGTACAGACAGGGGCTTGGGGACCCAGTACTTC
TRBV7-2	TRBD2	TRBJ2-2	once	CASSPSAGGEPGELFF	TGTGCCAGCAGTCCCTCGGCTGGGGGGGAACCCGGGGAGCTGTTTTTT
TRBV19	NA	TRBJ1-5	NA	CATGSGGWGQPQHF	TGTGCCACCGGTTCCGGGGGATGGGGTCAGCCCCAGCATTTT
TRBV10-3	TRBD2	TRBJ2-3	NA	CAIYSGSSDTQYF	TGTGCCATCTACAGCGGGAGCTCAGATACGCAGTATTTT